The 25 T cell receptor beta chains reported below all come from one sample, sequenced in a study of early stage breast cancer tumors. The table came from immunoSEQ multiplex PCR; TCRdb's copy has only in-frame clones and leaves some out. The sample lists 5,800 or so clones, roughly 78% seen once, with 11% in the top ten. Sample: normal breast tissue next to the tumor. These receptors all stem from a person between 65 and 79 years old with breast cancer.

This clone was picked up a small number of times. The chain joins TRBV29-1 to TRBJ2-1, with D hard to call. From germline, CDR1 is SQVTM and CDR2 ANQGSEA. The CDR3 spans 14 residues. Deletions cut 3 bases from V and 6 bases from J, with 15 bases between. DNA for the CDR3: TGCAGCGTTGATCGGAGCCCGAACCGCAATGAGCAGTTCTTC. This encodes CSVDRSPNRNEQFF.

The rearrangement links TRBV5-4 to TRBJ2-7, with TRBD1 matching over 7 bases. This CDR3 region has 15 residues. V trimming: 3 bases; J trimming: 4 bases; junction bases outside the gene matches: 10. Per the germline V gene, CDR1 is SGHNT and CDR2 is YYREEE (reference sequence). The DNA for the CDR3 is TGTGCCAGCAGCTCGAAGCTTCGGGACAGATACGAGCAGTACTTC. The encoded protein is CASSSKLRDRYEQYF.

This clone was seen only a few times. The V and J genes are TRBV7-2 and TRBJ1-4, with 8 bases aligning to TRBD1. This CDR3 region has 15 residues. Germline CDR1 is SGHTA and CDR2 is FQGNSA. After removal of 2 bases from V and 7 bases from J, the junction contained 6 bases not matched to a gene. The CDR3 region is CASSLNPGGREKLFF. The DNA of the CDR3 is TGTGCCAGCAGCTTAAATCCAGGGGGCCGTGAAAAACTGTTTTTT.

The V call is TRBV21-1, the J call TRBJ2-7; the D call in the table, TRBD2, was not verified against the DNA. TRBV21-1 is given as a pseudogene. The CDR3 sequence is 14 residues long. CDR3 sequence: CASSKEEVFNEQYF. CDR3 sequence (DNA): TGTGCCAGCAGCAAAGAGGAGGTTTTTAACGAGCAGTACTTC.

The CDR3 here is CASNRWAETQYF. The CDR3 nucleotides are TGTGCCAGCAACAGGTGGGCGGAGACCCAGTACTTC. This chain connects TRBV25-1 to TRBJ2-5, with a possible D match to TRBD1 (5 bases). V was trimmed by 7 bases and J by 5 bases, leaving 11 bases between them. Germline V lookup: CDR1 MGHDK, CDR2 SYGVNS. This CDR3 has 12 amino acids.

CDR3 nucleotide sequence: TGTGCCTGGAGTGCTTTGGACAGTACTGGTGAAAAACTGTTTTTT. Protein sequence: CAWSALDSTGEKLFF. This chain connects TRBV30 to TRBJ1-4; the D gene is possibly TRBD1 (6 bases). CDR1 GTSNPN and CDR2 SVGIG come from the germline V gene (reference sequence). This CDR3 spans 15 amino acids. Trimming shortened V by 1 base and J by 7 bases, and 16 bases separated the two germline ends.

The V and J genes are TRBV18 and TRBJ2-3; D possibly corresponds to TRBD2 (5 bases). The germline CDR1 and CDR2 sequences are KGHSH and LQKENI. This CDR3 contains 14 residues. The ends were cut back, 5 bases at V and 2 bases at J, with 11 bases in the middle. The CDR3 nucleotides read TGTGCCAGCTCAGCCACTAGTGACACAGATACGCAGTATTTT. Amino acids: CASSATSDTDTQYF.

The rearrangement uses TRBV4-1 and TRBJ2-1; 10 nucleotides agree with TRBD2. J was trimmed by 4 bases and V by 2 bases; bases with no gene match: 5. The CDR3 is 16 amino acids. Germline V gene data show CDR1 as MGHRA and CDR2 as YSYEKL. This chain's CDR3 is CASSQTSAGGYNEQFF. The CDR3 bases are TGCGCCAGCAGCCAAACTTCAGCGGGAGGGTACAATGAGCAGTTCTTC.

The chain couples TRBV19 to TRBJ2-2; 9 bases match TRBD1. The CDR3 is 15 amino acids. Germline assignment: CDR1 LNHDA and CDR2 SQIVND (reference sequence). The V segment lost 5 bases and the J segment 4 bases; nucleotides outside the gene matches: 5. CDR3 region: CASSPRQGGTGELFF. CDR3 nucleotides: TGTGCCAGTAGTCCCCGACAGGGGGGCACCGGGGAGCTGTTTTTT.

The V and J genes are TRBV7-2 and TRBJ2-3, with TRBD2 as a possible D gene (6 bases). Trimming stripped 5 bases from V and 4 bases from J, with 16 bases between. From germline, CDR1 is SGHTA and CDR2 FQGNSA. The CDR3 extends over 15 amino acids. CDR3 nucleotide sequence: TGTGCCAGCAGCCCCCTAGGAGGGCCTTCAGATACGCAGTATTTT. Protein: CASSPLGGPSDTQYF.

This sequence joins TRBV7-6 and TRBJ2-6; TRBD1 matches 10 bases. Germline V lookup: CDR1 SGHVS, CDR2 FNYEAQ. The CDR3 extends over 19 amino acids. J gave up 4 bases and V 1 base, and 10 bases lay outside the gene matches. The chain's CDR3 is CASSLESWDRGSGANVLTF. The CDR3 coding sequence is TGTGCCAGCAGCTTAGAGTCTTGGGACAGGGGTTCCGGGGCCAACGTCCTGACTTTC.

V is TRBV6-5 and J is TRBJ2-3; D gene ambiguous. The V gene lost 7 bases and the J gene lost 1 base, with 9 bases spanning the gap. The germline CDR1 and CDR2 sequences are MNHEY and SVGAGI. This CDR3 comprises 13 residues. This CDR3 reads CASTPPGTDTQYF. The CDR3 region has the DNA TGTGCCAGCACCCCCCCCGGCACAGATACGCAGTATTTT.

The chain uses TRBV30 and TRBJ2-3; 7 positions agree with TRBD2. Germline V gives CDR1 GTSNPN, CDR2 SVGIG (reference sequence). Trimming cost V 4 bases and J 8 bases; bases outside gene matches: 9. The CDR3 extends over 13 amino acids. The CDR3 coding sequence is TGTGCCTGGACCCCCGGGGGGAGAGGTACGCAGTATTTT. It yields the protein CAWTPGGRGTQYF. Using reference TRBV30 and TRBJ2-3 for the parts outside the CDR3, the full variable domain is SQTIHQWPATLVQPVGSPLSLECTVEGTSNPNLYWYRQAAGRGLQLLFYSVGIGQISSEVPQNLSASRPQDRQFILSSKKLLLSDSGFYLCAWTPGGRGTQYFGPGTRLTVL.

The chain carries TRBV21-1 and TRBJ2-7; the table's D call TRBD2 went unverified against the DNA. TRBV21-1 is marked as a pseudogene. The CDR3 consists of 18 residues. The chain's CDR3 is CASSSRCQSAGETYEQYF. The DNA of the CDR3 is TGTGCCAGCAGCTCCAGGTGTCAGTCTGCGGGAGAGACCTACGAGCAGTACTTC.

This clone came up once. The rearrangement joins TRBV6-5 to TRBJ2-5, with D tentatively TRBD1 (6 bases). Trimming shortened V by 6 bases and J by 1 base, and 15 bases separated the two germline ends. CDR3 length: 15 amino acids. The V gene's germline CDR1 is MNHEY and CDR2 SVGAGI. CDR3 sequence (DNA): TGTGCCAGCAGACCCCCAGGGACAATCCAAGAGACCCAGTACTTC. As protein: CASRPPGTIQETQYF.

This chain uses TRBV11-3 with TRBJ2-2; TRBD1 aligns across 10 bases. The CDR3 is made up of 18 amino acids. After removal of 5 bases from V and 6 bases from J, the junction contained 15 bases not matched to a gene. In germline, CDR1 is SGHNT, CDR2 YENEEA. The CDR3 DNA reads TGTGCCAGCAGCCACCAACCGGGACAGGGGATTAAGGCCGGGGAGCTGTTTTTT. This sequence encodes CASSHQPGQGIKAGELFF.

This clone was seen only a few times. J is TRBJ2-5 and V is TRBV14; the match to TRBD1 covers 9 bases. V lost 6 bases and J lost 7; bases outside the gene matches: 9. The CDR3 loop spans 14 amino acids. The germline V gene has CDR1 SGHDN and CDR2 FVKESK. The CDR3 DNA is TGTGCCAGCAGGCAAATACAGGGGGCCGGGACCCAGTACTTC. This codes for CASRQIQGAGTQYF.

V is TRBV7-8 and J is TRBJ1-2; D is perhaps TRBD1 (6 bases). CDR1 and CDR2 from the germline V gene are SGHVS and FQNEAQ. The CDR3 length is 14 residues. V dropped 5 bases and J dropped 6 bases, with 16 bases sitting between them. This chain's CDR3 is CASSQITGRDGYTF. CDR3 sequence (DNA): TGTGCCAGCAGCCAGATAACAGGGCGCGATGGCTACACCTTC.

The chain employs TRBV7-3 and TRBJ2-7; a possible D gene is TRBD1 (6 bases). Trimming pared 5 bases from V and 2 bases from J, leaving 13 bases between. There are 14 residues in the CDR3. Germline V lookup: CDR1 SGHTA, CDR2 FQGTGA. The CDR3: CASSPTGSPYEQYF. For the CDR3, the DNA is TGTGCCAGCAGCCCCACAGGGAGTCCCTACGAGCAGTACTTC.

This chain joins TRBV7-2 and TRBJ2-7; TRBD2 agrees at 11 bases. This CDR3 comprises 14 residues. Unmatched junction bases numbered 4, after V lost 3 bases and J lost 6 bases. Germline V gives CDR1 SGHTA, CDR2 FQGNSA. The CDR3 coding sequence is TGTGCCAGCAGCTTTAGCGGGGGGGCCTCCGAGCAGTACTTC. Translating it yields CASSFSGGASEQYF.

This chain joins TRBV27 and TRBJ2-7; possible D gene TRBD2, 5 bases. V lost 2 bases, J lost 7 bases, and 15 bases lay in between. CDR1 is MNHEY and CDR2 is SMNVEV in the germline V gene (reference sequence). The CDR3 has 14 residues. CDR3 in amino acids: CASSLDRGTGEQYF. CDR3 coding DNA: TGTGCCAGCAGTTTAGACCGCGGAACGGGGGAGCAGTACTTC.

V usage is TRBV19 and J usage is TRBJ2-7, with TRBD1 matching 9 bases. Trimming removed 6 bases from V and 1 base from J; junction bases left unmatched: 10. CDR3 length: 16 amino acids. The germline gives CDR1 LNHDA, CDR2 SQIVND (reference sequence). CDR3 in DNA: TGTGCCAGTAGCGACCCTGGGACAGGGTCGTCCTACGAGCAGTACTTC. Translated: CASSDPGTGSSYEQYF.

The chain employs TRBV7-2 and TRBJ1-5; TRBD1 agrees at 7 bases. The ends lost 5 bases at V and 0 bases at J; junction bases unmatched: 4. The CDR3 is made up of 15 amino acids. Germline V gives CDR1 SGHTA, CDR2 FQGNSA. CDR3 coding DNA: TGTGCCAGCAGCCGGACAGGTCTTAGCAATCAGCCCCAGCATTTT. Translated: CASSRTGLSNQPQHF.

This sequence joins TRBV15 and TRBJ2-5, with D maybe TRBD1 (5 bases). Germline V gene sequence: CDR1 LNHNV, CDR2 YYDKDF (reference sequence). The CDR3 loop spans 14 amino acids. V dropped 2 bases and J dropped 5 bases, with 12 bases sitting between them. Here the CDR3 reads CATSRSGRVETQYF. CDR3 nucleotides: TGTGCCACCAGCAGATCAGGCAGGGTGGAGACCCAGTACTTC.

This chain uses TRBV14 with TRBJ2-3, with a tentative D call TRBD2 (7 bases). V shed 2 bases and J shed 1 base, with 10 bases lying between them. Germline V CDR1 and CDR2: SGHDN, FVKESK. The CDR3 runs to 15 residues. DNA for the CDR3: TGTGCCAGCAGCCAACCCGGGGGGCGCACAGATACGCAGTATTTT. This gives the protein CASSQPGGRTDTQYF.